This TCR beta chain emerged from a study of cytomegalovirus exposure and HLA in healthy donors. Study outcomes and limitations: The tendency of first-cohort TCR clusters to co-occur in the 120 or so validation repertoires emerged from a later analysis. The study listed approximately 170 cytomegalovirus-associated TCR beta chains. It was confirmed in vitro that a few of the CMV-associated chains were specific for CMV antigens.

The donors formed part of the approximately 120-subject validation cohort, distinct from the 666-subject first cohort. CDR3 size: 15 residues. CDR1 is SGHRS and CDR2 is YFSETQ in the germline V gene. V lost 0 bases and J lost 4; bases outside the gene matches: 5. For this clone: The antigen is undetermined.

Assay used: immunoSEQ multiplex PCR; TCRdb lists only in-frame clones, some missing. The table shows some 98,000 clones, with roughly 87% occurring only once. This TCR came from a woman aged 25 to 45 in good health and CMV-seronegative. The V and J genes are TRBV5-1 and TRBJ2-3, with TRBD1 matching over 7 bases. The sample comprised PBMCs. CDR3 nucleotide sequence: TGCGCCAGCAGCTTGGAAGGGGGCCTAGCAGATACGCAGTATTTT. Translated, it gives CASSLEGGLADTQYF.